The TCR beta chain described here comes from a study of T cells in Graves' hyperthyroidism and ophthalmopathy. Study findings and constraints: Ophthalmopathy was told apart from stable hyperthyroidism by a 13 V-J model.

This clonotype was counted at least ten times. Its matching antigen is unknown. Any patient presenting with uncontrolled infection, other autoimmune disease, pregnancy or lactation was left out. Germline V gene sequence: CDR1 DFQATT, CDR2 SNEGSKA (reference sequence). V shed 3 bases, J shed 3 bases, and the junction held 3 bases outside the gene matches. This CDR3 region has 13 residues. TCR beta CDR3 regions were amplified from RNA. Initially, a first-round RT-PCR of the TCR CDR3 employed the HTBI primer set. TCRdb independently ran MiXCR on the multiplex PCR reads; one entry per CDR3 protein. Of about 360,000 distinct CDR3 sequences in the sample, roughly 19% were seen once.

The chain is built from TRBV20-1 and TRBJ2-5; 8 bases agree with TRBD1. This TCR was sampled from a woman aged 18-29 years with Graves' hyperthyroidism. The sample comprised blood. CDR3 nucleotides: TGCAGTGCTAGTGAGACAGGGGAAGAGACCCAGTACTTC. It encodes CSASETGEETQYF.